These 14 T cell receptor beta chains originate from one sample sequenced in a study of early T cells in non-severe SARS-CoV-2 infection. TCRdb reanalysed the 5' RACE reads using MiXCR and keeps one entry per CDR3 protein. The table shows around 93,000 distinct CDR3 sequences, with approximately 12% occurring only once. The sample consisted of whole blood, taken at baseline. These receptors all stem from an adult who was a healthcare worker with PCR-confirmed SARS-CoV-2 infection or an uninfected control (not recorded which).

This clonotype was observed at least ten times. The V gene is TRBV11-3, the J gene TRBJ2-3; D tentatively fits TRBD1 or TRBD2 (6 bases each). Germline assignment: CDR1 SGHNT and CDR2 YENEEA. The CDR3 is 16 residues long. V lost 1 base and J lost 3, with 14 bases in between. This CDR3 is CASSLGIGGRTDTQYF. As DNA, the CDR3 is TGTGCCAGCAGCTTAGGAATAGGGGGGAGAACAGATACGCAGTATTTT.

This clonotype has just one count. J is TRBJ2-3 and V is TRBV3-1, with D possibly TRBD2 on 5 matching bases. V lost 4 bases to trimming and J lost 2 bases, with 10 bases between them. From germline, CDR1 is LGHDT and CDR2 YNNKEL (reference sequence). CDR3 length: 14 residues. CDR3 nucleotides: TGTGCCAGCAGCCGGGCGGGCTACACAGATACGCAGTATTTT. It specifies CASSRAGYTDTQYF.

The table lists this clonotype with a few counts. The chain recombines TRBV29-1 with TRBJ1-1; possible D gene TRBD1, 5 bases. Germline V gene data show CDR1 as SQVTM and CDR2 as ANQGSEA. The V end lost 4 bases, the J end lost 0 bases, and 21 bases lay between the germline ends. This CDR3 has 17 amino acids. CDR3 nucleotides: TGCAGCGTTGTAGAAGGGCAGAAACGGGGCATGAACACTGAAGCTTTCTTT. This translates into CSVVEGQKRGMNTEAFF.

This clonotype was seen only a few times. V is TRBV27 and J is TRBJ2-5; 8 bases agree with TRBD1. The CDR3 is made up of 16 amino acids. V lost 1 base and J lost 5; bases outside the gene matches: 9. Germline CDR1 and CDR2: MNHEY and SMNVEV (reference sequence). The chain's CDR3 is CASSLFARTGLETQYF. For the CDR3, the DNA is TGTGCCAGCAGTTTATTTGCCCGGACAGGGCTGGAGACCCAGTACTTC.

The V call is TRBV7-8, the J call TRBJ2-5, with TRBD2 matching over 10 bases. With V trimmed by 4 bases and J by 5 bases, 10 bases remained unmatched. CDR1 SGHVS and CDR2 FQNEAQ come from the germline V gene. This CDR3 has 16 residues. CDR3 sequence: CASSSGWGLAWETQYF. The CDR3 DNA reads as TGTGCCAGCAGCTCCGGGTGGGGACTAGCGTGGGAGACCCAGTACTTC.

V is TRBV11-1 and J is TRBJ1-6; 8 positions agree with TRBD1. CDR3 size: 13 residues. V lost 5 bases to trimming and J lost 8 bases; unmatched junction nucleotides: 2. Germline loops: CDR1 SGHAT, CDR2 FQDESV (reference sequence). The CDR3 here is CASSMTGDSPLHF. CDR3 DNA: TGTGCCAGCAGCATGACAGGGGATTCACCCCTCCACTTT.

The count of this clonotype is one. CDR3 bases: TGTGCCAGCAGTTCTCAACTATCACTGGAGACCCAGTACTTC. Its translation: CASSSQLSLETQYF. V usage is TRBV13 and J usage is TRBJ2-5, with D uncertain. The CDR3 covers 14 residues. V was pared by 6 bases and J by 5 bases, with 16 bases between. Looked up from germline, CDR1 is PRHDT and CDR2 is FYEKMQ (reference sequence).

The sample holds many counts of this clonotype. The chain combines TRBV12-3 or TRBV12-4 with TRBJ1-2; TRBD1 is a possible D gene (5 bases). Trimming cost V 3 bases and J 8 bases, with 10 bases left between them. CDR3 length: 12 amino acids. The CDR3 DNA sequence: TGTGCCAGCAGTTTTAGGGGTGAGGGCTACACCTTC. Translation: CASSFRGEGYTF.

The chain's CDR3 is CATRPLADTQYF. CDR3 DNA sequence: TGTGCCACCCGTCCGTTAGCAGATACGCAGTATTTT. This chain uses TRBV10-3 with TRBJ2-3; D gene unclear. With 10 bases removed from V and 4 bases from J, the gap between germline ends came to 12 bases. The CDR3 loop spans 12 amino acids. Per the germline V gene, CDR1 is ENHRY and CDR2 is SYGVKD.

This clonotype occurred a few times. The chain has TRBV12-3 or TRBV12-4 and TRBJ2-5; D perhaps matches TRBD2 (6 bases). The ends were cut back, 3 bases at V and 4 bases at J, with 21 bases in the middle. The CDR3 sequence is 17 residues long. The CDR3 is CASSFLISREVGETQYF. As DNA, the CDR3 is TGTGCCAGCAGTTTTCTGATTTCGCGGGAAGTGGGAGAGACCCAGTACTTC.

The rearrangement links TRBV12-3 or TRBV12-4 to TRBJ1-1; D is unresolved. The CDR3 extends over 15 amino acids. V lost 5 bases and J lost 0, with 13 bases in between. For the CDR3, the DNA is TGTGCCAGCAGTCCAACGCCAAGCATGAACACTGAAGCTTTCTTT. It yields the protein CASSPTPSMNTEAFF.

This clonotype showed up just a few times. This sequence joins TRBV18 and TRBJ1-5; D gene uncertain. The germline V and J ends were trimmed by 2 bases and 4 bases, with 6 bases remaining between them. Germline V lookup: CDR1 KGHSH, CDR2 LQKENI. CDR3 size: 13 residues. The DNA of the CDR3 is TGTGCCAGCTCACCAGCGGGAAATCAGCCCCAGCATTTT. Its protein product is CASSPAGNQPQHF.

CDR3 DNA sequence: TGCAGCGTTGAAGATCTACAGGGGATCCACTTT. This translates into CSVEDLQGIHF. This chain connects TRBV29-1 to TRBJ1-6, with 7 positions matching TRBD1. Per the germline V gene, CDR1 is SQVTM and CDR2 is ANQGSEA. This CDR3 spans 11 amino acids. Unmatched junction bases numbered 4, after V lost 0 bases and J lost 17 bases.

This rearrangement joins TRBV6-6 to TRBJ1-5; D is possibly TRBD1 (5 bases). CDR1 is MNHNY and CDR2 is SVGAGI in the germline V gene (reference sequence). The CDR3 runs to 12 residues. Trimming cost V 7 bases and J 6 bases, with 10 bases left between them. For the CDR3, the DNA is TGTGCCAGCACCCGGGACGGTCAGCCCCAGCATTTT. It codes for CASTRDGQPQHF.